These 5 T cell receptor beta chains share one sample of origin, sequenced in a study of cytomegalovirus exposure and HLA in healthy donors. The PCR made use of 60 Vbeta and 13 Jbeta primers. The assay was immunoSEQ multiplex PCR, and TCRdb's table has in-frame clones only and misses some. This table has 150,000 to 200,000 clones, 82% appearing once. The sequenced sample consisted of PBMCs. Receptors originate from a boy between 2 and 15 years old in good health and CMV-seronegative.

On this clone: One junction end does not reproduce the germline sequence, and a read error may be involved. This chain connects TRBV7-7 to TRBJ2-3; possible D gene TRBD1, 6 bases. Germline values: CDR1 SSHAT, CDR2 FNYEAQ (reference sequence). This CDR3 spans 13 amino acids. The DNA of the CDR3 is TGTGCTAGCAGTTCCACAGGGTCAGATACGCAGTATTTT. It codes for CASSSTGSDTQYF. The entire variable domain, with the rest obtained from reference TRBV7-7 and TRBJ2-3, is as follows: GAGVSQSPRYKVTKRGQDVTLRCDPISSHATLYWYQQALGQGPEFLTYFNYEAQPDKSGLPSDRFSAERPEGSISTLTIQRTEQRDSAMYRCASSSTGSDTQYFGPGTRLTVL.

The gene calls are TRBV7-2 and TRBJ2-7; 8 nucleotides line up with TRBD1. The germline V gene encodes CDR1 SGHTA and CDR2 FQGNSA. Trimming took 5 bases from V and 7 from J; bases not matched to a gene: 10. This CDR3 spans 14 amino acids. The CDR3 nucleotides are TGTGCCAGCAGCCCAGACAGGGGCTCTTGGGAGCAGTACTTC. It is translated as CASSPDRGSWEQYF.

The CDR3 is CASSPRSGGNEQFF. Written as DNA, the CDR3 is TGTGCCAGCAGCCCCCGGAGTGGCGGCAATGAGCAGTTCTTC. The chain joins TRBV9 to TRBJ2-1; D gene ambiguous. The germline V and J ends were trimmed by 4 bases and 6 bases, with 14 bases remaining between them. The CDR3 is 14 amino acids. Germline CDR1 reads SGDLS; CDR2 reads YYNGEE.

This sequence joins TRBV7-8 and TRBJ1-6, with D maybe TRBD1 (5 bases). The V and J ends lost 0 bases and 7 bases respectively, with 13 bases between them. The CDR3 totals 16 residues. The germline CDR1 and CDR2 sequences are SGHVS and FQNEAQ. The CDR3 reads CASSLAETVPNSPLHF. CDR3 in DNA: TGTGCCAGCAGCTTAGCTGAGACAGTTCCCAATTCACCCCTCCACTTT.

V usage is TRBV4-1 and J usage is TRBJ2-3; D is perhaps TRBD2 (5 bases). Trimming removed 1 base from V and 4 bases from J, with 9 bases in between. This CDR3 has 14 amino acids. Germline lookup yields CDR1 MGHRA and CDR2 YSYEKL. The CDR3 region has the DNA TGCGCCAGCAGCCAAGTTGGAGGCCCAGATACGCAGTATTTT. It codes for CASSQVGGPDTQYF.